This TCR beta chain was recorded in a study of PD-1 blockade in classical Hodgkin lymphoma. Each patient's relapse followed autologous stem cell transplantation, and brentuximab vedotin exposure varied. Magnetic depletion of unwanted cells isolated CD4+ T cells from thawed PBMCs. The germline V gene has CDR1 MNHEY and CDR2 SVGAGI. The CDR3 sequence is 13 residues long. V was pared by 7 bases and J by 8 bases, with 17 bases between. This table comes from immunoSEQ multiplex PCR, and its TCRdb copy is limited to in-frame clones, with some not included. This sample yields thousands of clones, of which approximately 77% are seen a single time; almost 7.5% belongs to the top ten. This clone was seen a handful of times.

The receptor's source is a human donor with classical Hodgkin lymphoma. The rearrangement links TRBV6-5 to TRBJ1-2; tentative D call: TRBD1 (5 bases). Here the sequenced sample was CD4+ T cells from blood, taken at baseline. The CDR3 DNA reads TGTGCCAGCACCCCAGCTATAGAGGGGGGCTACACCTTC. Protein: CASTPAIEGGYTF.